This TCR beta chain was documented in a study of blood T cell repertoires in COVID-19. While infection was still active, Seattle patients were enrolled and then followed longitudinally. The CDR3 extends over 13 amino acids. The germline gives CDR1 SNHLY, CDR2 FYNNEI. Trimming removed 6 bases from V and 2 bases from J, with 10 bases in between. Here immunoSEQ multiplex PCR was the method, and the copy in TCRdb shows in-frame clones only, minus some. In the table there are about 76,000 clones, 85% of which are singletons. What was sequenced was peripheral blood. V is TRBV2 and J is TRBJ2-5; tentatively, D is TRBD1 (6 bases). This TCR derives from a man between 60 and 70 years old with COVID-19, enrolled during active disease. The chain's CDR3 is CASRSTGQETQYF. As DNA, the CDR3 is TGTGCCAGCAGGTCGACAGGTCAAGAGACCCAGTACTTC.